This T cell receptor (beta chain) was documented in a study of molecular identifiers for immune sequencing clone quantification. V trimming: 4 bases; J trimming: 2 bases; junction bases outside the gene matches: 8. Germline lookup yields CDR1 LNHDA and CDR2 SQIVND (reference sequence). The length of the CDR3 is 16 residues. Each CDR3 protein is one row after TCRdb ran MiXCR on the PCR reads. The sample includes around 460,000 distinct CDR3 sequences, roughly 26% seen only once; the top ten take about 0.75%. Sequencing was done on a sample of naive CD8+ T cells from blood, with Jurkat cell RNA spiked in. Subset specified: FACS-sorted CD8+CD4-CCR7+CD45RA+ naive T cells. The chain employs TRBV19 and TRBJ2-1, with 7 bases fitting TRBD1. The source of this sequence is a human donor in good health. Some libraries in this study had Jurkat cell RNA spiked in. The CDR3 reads CASSKSKGAAYNEQFF. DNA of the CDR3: TGTGCCAGTAGTAAAAGTAAGGGGGCCGCCTACAATGAGCAGTTCTTC.